These 14 T cell receptor beta chains came from one sample sequenced in a study of cytomegalovirus exposure and HLA in healthy donors. With 60 Vbeta and 13 Jbeta primers, the PCR was carried out. Using immunoSEQ multiplex PCR, the repertoire was profiled, and TCRdb retains in-frame clones only, with some absent. Of 100,000 to 150,000 clones detected, roughly 66% appear once; the ten largest clones hold 1.5%. What was sequenced was PBMCs. Receptor source: a man between 18 and 35 years old in good health and CMV-seronegative.

The J gene is TRBJ2-5, the V gene TRBV28; the D gene is possibly TRBD1 (5 bases). Trimming removed 2 bases from V and 2 bases from J, with 15 bases in between. Germline V gene sequence: CDR1 MDHEN, CDR2 SYDVKM. CDR3 length: 16 amino acids. CDR3 DNA: TGTGCCAGCAGTTTAGTGACCCAGGGTAAACAAGAGACCCAGTACTTC. Translated: CASSLVTQGKQETQYF.

The chain employs TRBV12-5 and TRBJ2-2; D is unresolved. Germline CDR1 is LGHNT and CDR2 is FRNRAP. Trimming left V 2 bases short and J 0 bases short, with 10 bases between. This CDR3 comprises 16 residues. This CDR3 is CASGLSADTNTGELFF. CDR3 nucleotides: TGTGCTAGTGGTTTGTCGGCAGACACGAACACCGGGGAGCTGTTTTTT.

This chain uses TRBV10-3 with TRBJ1-2; the D is unclear. The CDR3 is made up of 11 amino acids. From germline, CDR1 is ENHRY and CDR2 SYGVKD. Deletions cut 8 bases from V and 4 bases from J, with 8 bases between. This CDR3 reads CAIFGFYGYTF. CDR3 in DNA: TGTGCCATCTTCGGTTTCTATGGCTACACCTTC.

This chain uses TRBV14 with TRBJ2-2; weak D call: TRBD2 (5 bases). The germline CDR1 and CDR2 sequences are SGHDN and FVKESK. This CDR3 has 13 residues. The V and J ends lost 1 base and 7 bases respectively, with 7 bases between them. The CDR3 DNA sequence: TGTGCCAGCAGCCAAGGGACTTACGGGGAGCTGTTTTTT. Its translation is CASSQGTYGELFF.

The rearrangement joins TRBV27 to TRBJ1-5; D is uncertain. Germline CDR1 is MNHEY and CDR2 is SMNVEV (reference sequence). The CDR3 covers 14 residues. V was trimmed by 10 bases and J by 1 base, leaving 14 bases between them. CDR3 residues: CATKHPGSNQPQHF. DNA for the CDR3: TGTGCCACCAAGCACCCGGGGAGCAATCAGCCCCAGCATTTT.

The rearrangement uses TRBV7-3 and TRBJ2-1; 13 bases map to TRBD2. The trim removed 1 base at V and 4 bases at J, leaving 1 base unmatched. The CDR3 consists of 16 residues. Germline loops: CDR1 SGHTA, CDR2 FQGTGA. The CDR3 sequence is CASSLKGLAGYNEQFF. The CDR3 coding sequence is TGTGCCAGCAGCTTAAAGGGACTAGCGGGGTACAATGAGCAGTTCTTC.

The chain has TRBV5-8 and TRBJ1-5, with 7 bases lining up with TRBD1. CDR3 size: 16 residues. The germline V gene encodes CDR1 SGHTS and CDR2 YDEGEE. J was trimmed by 0 bases and V by 4 bases; bases with no gene match: 7. CDR3 loop: CASSAGTAYSNQPQHF. CDR3 sequence (DNA): TGTGCCAGCAGCGCCGGGACAGCTTATAGCAATCAGCCCCAGCATTTT.

As regards this clone: An end of the junction differs from the germline gene, which may be a read error. The CDR3 loop is CPSSLELTGGYEQYF. CDR3 sequence (DNA): TGTCCCAGCAGCTTAGAATTAACGGGAGGCTACGAGCAGTACTTC. This chain links TRBV7-6 with TRBJ2-7; 7 bases match TRBD2. This CDR3 has 15 amino acids. From germline, CDR1 is SGHVS and CDR2 FNYEAQ.

This chain links TRBV5-8 with TRBJ1-1; D is perhaps TRBD1 (5 bases). The germline V and J ends were trimmed by 4 bases and 4 bases, with 23 bases remaining between them. CDR1 is SGHTS, CDR2 YDEGEE, per germline. The CDR3 has 17 residues. CDR3 nucleotide sequence: TGTGCCAGCAGCCGACTCATCAGGGTAGACCTGGGCACTGAAGCTTTCTTT. It specifies CASSRLIRVDLGTEAFF.

This clone has just a few counts. The rearrangement links TRBV30 to TRBJ1-2; 7 positions agree with TRBD1. The CDR3 sequence is 11 residues long. Germline CDR1 reads GTSNPN; CDR2 reads SVGIG (reference sequence). The trim removed 6 bases at V and 4 bases at J, leaving 2 bases unmatched. The CDR3: CACYRGYGYTF. The DNA of the CDR3 is TGTGCCTGCTACAGGGGCTATGGCTACACCTTC. Together with reference TRBV30 and TRBJ1-2, the CDR3 gives the full variable domain: SQTIHQWPATLVQPVGSPLSLECTVEGTSNPNLYWYRQAAGRGLQLLFYSVGIGQISSEVPQNLSASRPQDRQFILSSKKLLLSDSGFYLCACYRGYGYTFGSGTRLTVV.

The chain carries TRBV28 and TRBJ2-3; tentative D call: TRBD2 (6 bases). Germline values: CDR1 MDHEN, CDR2 SYDVKM. The CDR3 contains 11 residues. Trimming cost V 6 bases and J 12 bases, with 13 bases left between them. The CDR3 DNA follows: TGTGCCAGCAGATCCCCGCGGGAACAGTATTTT. It yields the protein CASRSPREQYF. The entire variable domain, with the rest obtained from reference TRBV28 and TRBJ2-3, is as follows: DVKVTQSSRYLVKRTGEKVFLECVQDMDHENMFWYRQDPGLGLRLIYFSYDVKMKEKGDIPEGYSVSREKKERFSLILESASTNQTSMYLCASRSPREQYFGPGTRLTVL.

The rearrangement joins TRBV27 to TRBJ2-7; 9 nucleotides agree with TRBD1. The CDR3 is 14 residues long. Germline CDR1 MNHEY, CDR2 SMNVEV (reference sequence). Losses at the gene ends were 5 bases for V and 2 bases for J; bases not matched to a gene: 4. The CDR3 loop reads CASSTGQGTYEQYF. In DNA form, the CDR3 reads TGTGCCAGCAGTACGGGACAGGGCACCTACGAGCAGTACTTC.

Only a few counts were recorded for this clone. The V call is TRBV15, the J call TRBJ2-2, with 12 bases identical to TRBD2. Germline CDR1 is LNHNV and CDR2 is YYDKDF (reference sequence). V shed 1 base and J 5 bases; nucleotides not matched to a gene: 5. The CDR3 extends over 17 amino acids. CDR3: CATSRGTSGAGTGELFF. Written as DNA, the CDR3 is TGTGCCACCAGCAGAGGGACTAGCGGGGCCGGGACCGGGGAGCTGTTTTTT.

This chain links TRBV27 with TRBJ1-2; no clear D. The CDR3 is made up of 17 amino acids. CDR1 and CDR2 (germline): MNHEY, SMNVEV (reference sequence). Between the trimmed V and J ends, which lost 5 bases and 4 bases, there was a span of 23 bases. The CDR3 protein is CASSQIRRPPLVYGYTF. The CDR3 DNA reads TGTGCCAGCAGTCAAATCCGGAGGCCCCCCTTGGTCTATGGCTACACCTTC.